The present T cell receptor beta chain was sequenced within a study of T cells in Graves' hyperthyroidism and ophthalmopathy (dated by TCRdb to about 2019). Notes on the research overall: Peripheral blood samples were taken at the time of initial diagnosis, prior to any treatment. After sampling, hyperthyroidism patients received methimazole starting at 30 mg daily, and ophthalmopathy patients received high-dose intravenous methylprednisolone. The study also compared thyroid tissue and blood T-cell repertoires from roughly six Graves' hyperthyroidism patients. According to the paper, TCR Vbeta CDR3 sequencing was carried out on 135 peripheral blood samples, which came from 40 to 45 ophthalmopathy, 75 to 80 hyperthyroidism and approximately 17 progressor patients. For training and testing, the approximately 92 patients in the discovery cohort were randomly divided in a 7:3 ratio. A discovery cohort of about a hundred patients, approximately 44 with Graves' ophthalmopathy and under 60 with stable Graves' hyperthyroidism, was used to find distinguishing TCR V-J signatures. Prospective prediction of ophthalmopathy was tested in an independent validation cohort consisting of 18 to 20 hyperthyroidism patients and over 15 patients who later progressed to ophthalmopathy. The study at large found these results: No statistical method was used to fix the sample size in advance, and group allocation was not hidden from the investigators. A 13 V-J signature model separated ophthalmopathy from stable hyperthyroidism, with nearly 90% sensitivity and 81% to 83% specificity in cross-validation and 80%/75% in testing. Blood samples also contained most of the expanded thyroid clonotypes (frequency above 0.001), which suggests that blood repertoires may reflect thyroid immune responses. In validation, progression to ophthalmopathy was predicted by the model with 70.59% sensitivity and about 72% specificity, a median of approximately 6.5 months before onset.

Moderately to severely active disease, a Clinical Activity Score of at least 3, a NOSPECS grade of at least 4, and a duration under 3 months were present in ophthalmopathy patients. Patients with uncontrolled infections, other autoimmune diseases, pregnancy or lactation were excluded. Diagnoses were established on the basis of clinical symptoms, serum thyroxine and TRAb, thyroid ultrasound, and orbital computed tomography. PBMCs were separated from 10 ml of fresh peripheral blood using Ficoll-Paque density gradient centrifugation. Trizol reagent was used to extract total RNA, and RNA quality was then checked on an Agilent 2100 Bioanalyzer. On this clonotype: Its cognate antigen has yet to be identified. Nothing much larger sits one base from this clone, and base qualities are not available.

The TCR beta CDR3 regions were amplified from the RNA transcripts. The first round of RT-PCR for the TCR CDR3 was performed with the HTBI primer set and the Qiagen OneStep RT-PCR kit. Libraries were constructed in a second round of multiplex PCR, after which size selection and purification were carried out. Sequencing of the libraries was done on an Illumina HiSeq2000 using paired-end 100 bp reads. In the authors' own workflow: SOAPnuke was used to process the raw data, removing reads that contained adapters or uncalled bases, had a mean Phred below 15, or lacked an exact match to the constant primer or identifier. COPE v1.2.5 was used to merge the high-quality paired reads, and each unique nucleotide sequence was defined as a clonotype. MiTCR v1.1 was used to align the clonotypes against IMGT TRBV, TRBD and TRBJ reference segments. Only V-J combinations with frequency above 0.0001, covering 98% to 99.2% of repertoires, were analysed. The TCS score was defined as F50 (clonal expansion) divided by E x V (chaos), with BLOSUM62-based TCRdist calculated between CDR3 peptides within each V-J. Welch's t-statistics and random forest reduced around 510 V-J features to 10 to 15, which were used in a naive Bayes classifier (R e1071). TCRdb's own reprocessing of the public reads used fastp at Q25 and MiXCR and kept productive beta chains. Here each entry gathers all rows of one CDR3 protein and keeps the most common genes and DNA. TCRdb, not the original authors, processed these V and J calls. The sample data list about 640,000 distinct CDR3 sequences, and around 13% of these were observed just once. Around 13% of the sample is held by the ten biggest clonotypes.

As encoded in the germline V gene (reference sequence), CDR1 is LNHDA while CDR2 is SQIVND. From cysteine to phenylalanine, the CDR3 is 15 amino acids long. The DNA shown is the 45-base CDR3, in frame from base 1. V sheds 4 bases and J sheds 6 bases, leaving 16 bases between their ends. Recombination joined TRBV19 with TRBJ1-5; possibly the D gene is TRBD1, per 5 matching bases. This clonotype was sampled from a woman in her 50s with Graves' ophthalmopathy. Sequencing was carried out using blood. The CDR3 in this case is CASSRWGYGSQPQHF. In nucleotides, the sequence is TGTGCCAGTAGTAGGTGGGGGTATGGAAGTCAGCCCCAGCATTTT.